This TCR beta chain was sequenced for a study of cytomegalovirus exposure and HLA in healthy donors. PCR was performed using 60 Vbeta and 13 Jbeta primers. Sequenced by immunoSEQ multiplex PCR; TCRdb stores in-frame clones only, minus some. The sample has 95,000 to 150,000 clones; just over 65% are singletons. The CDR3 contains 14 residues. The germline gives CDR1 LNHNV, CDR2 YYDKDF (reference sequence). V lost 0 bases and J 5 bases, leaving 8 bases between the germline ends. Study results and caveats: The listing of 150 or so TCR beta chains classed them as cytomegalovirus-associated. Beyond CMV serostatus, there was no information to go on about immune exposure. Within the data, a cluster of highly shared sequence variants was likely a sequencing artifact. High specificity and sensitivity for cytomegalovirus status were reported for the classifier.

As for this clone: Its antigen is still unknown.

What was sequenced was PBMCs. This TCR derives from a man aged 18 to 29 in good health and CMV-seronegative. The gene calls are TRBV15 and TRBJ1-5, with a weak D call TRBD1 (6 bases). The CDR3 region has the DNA TGTGCCACCAGCAGAGAGCGGGGGCATCAGCCCCAGCATTTT. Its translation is CATSRERGHQPQHF.